Given below is one T cell receptor (beta chain) in context. The data derive from a study of blood T cell repertoires in COVID-19. At the level of the study: The analysed material was cDNA or gDNA that came from T cells, B-cell-depleted T cells, or PBMCs.

As handled by the study authors: Quantification of nucleated cells was approximated via reference gene primer amplification. Produced via immunoSEQ multiplex PCR; TCRdb's table is partial and in-frame only. V and J calls and clone size are those listed in that table; D and trimming were worked out from the DNA. The sample includes 100,000 or so clones, about 78% of them seen just once. V was trimmed by 1 base and J by 3 bases, leaving 27 bases between them. The CDR3 runs to 20 residues. The V gene's germline CDR1 is SGHNT and CDR2 YENEEA. The sequence derives from a man aged 60-69 years with active or convalescent COVID-19. Sequencing input: peripheral blood. V and J are TRBV11-3 and TRBJ1-1, with D perhaps matching TRBD1 (5 bases). CDR3: CASSLVCLVLEAGPHTEAFF. CDR3 in DNA: TGTGCCAGCAGCTTAGTCTGTTTGGTCCTCGAGGCGGGGCCCCACACTGAAGCTTTCTTT.